At least ten counts were recorded for the clone carrying this T cell receptor (beta chain). Preparation of the TCRbeta library used unique molecular identifiers. TCRdb re-called the PCR reads through MiXCR, storing one row per CDR3 protein. The data hold over 550,000 distinct CDR3 sequences, with about 11% observed a single time. Trimming stripped 4 bases from V and 6 bases from J, with 9 bases between. This CDR3 is 13 amino acids long. This entry comes from a study of T-cell reconstitution after alpha-beta-depleted transplantation in children. The sample was PBMCs from the stem cell graft donor, taken from the stem cell graft. This clonotype was obtained from a human donor who donated a stem cell graft to a child with acute myeloid leukemia. The chain recombines TRBV12-3 or TRBV12-4 with TRBJ2-2; D gene unclear. The CDR3 sequence: CASSSKGPGELFF. CDR3 DNA: TGTGCCAGCAGTTCCAAGGGTCCCGGGGAGCTGTTTTTT.